This T cell receptor beta chain stems from a study of T cells after yellow fever vaccination. Study results and limitations: A small proportion of clonotypes was detected in both the CD4 and CD8 compartments.

This clonotype has just a few counts. What it recognizes is unknown. This CDR3 region has 14 residues. V dropped 6 bases and J dropped 6 bases, with 17 bases sitting between them. The germline V gene has CDR1 SGDLS and CDR2 YYNGEE. Via MiXCR, TCRdb re-called the 5' RACE reads, giving one row per CDR3 protein. The data contain 300,000 to 350,000 distinct CDR3 sequences, approximately 3.9% of them seen just once; the ten biggest clones take up approximately 25%. The rearrangement joins TRBV9 to TRBJ2-3; D not certain. Sequenced material: PBMCs, taken 5 days after the yellow fever booster vaccination. The receptor's source is a man aged 18 to 30 who received the YFV17D yellow fever vaccine. The CDR3 loop reads CASTQRSLGDTQYF. In DNA form, the CDR3 reads TGTGCCAGCACGCAGAGGAGTCTTGGTGATACGCAGTATTTT.